This entry lists 20 T cell receptor beta chains sequenced from one sample in a study of cytomegalovirus exposure and HLA in healthy donors. Both 60 Vbeta primers and 13 Jbeta primers went into the PCR. Using immunoSEQ multiplex PCR, the repertoire was profiled, and TCRdb retains in-frame clones only, with some absent. The sample shows about 160,000 clones, about 81% of them seen only once. Sequenced sample: PBMCs. The receptors were sampled from a girl aged 2-10 years in good health and CMV-seropositive.

The V call is TRBV28, the J call TRBJ1-1; D is unresolved. This CDR3 region has 13 residues. Germline V gives CDR1 MDHEN, CDR2 SYDVKM. Trimming pared 2 bases from V and 8 bases from J, leaving 12 bases between. This CDR3 reads CASSLEGSGEAFF. In DNA form, the CDR3 reads TGTGCCAGCAGTTTAGAGGGCAGTGGAGAAGCTTTCTTT.

The rearrangement uses TRBV11-2 and TRBJ2-7; 11 bases line up with TRBD2. The CDR3 extends over 14 amino acids. J gave up 3 bases and V 5 bases, and 3 bases lay outside the gene matches. Looked up from germline, CDR1 is SGHAT and CDR2 is FQNNGV. The CDR3 nucleotides read TGTGCCAGCAGCAACGGACTAGCGGGCTACGAGCAGTACTTC. This gives the protein CASSNGLAGYEQYF.

V gene TRBV12-5 combines with J gene TRBJ2-5; D gene unclear. Germline CDR1 LGHNT, CDR2 FRNRAP. The V end was cut by 1 base, the J end by 2 bases, with 8 bases between. The CDR3 runs 14 residues. The CDR3 DNA is TGTGCTAGTGGTTTGGGCAGTAATCAAGAGACCCAGTACTTC. Protein sequence: CASGLGSNQETQYF.

This sequence joins TRBV7-2 and TRBJ2-2; perhaps TRBD1 as D (5 bases). Germline V gene lookup returns CDR1 SGHTA and CDR2 FQGNSA. The CDR3 has 15 amino acids. V was pared by 0 bases and J by 8 bases, with 13 bases between. CDR3: CASSLAQGRKGELFF. CDR3 nucleotides: TGTGCCAGCAGCTTAGCGCAGGGTCGTAAGGGGGAGCTGTTTTTT.

The gene calls are TRBV28 and TRBJ2-2, with 7 bases matching TRBD1. The V gene's germline CDR1 is MDHEN and CDR2 SYDVKM. Germline trimming cut 2 bases from V and 6 bases from J; bases unmatched to any gene: 0. The CDR3 covers 13 residues. The CDR3 sequence: CASSLQGAGELFF. DNA of the CDR3: TGTGCCAGCAGTTTACAGGGGGCCGGGGAGCTGTTTTTT.

The chain links TRBV7-2 to TRBJ2-7, with D perhaps TRBD1 (6 bases). There are 15 residues in the CDR3. Looked up from germline, CDR1 is SGHTA and CDR2 is FQGNSA. V lost 5 bases and J 5 bases, leaving 19 bases between the germline ends. CDR3 region: CASSVEVGQINEQYF. The CDR3 DNA is TGTGCCAGCAGCGTCGAAGTAGGACAGATAAACGAGCAGTACTTC.

On this clone itself: At one of its ends the junction is not consistent with the germline gene, which may arise from a read error. This rearrangement joins TRBV7-7 to TRBJ2-5, with 7 bases fitting TRBD2. CDR1 and CDR2 from the germline V gene are SSHAT and FNYEAQ (reference sequence). The CDR3 runs to 13 residues. CDR3 sequence: CASSLGEGETQYF. DNA for the CDR3: TGTGCTAGCAGCTTAGGGGAGGGAGAGACCCAGTACTTC.

The chain employs TRBV7-2 and TRBJ2-5; D ambiguous. Germline V gene sequence: CDR1 SGHTA, CDR2 FQGNSA. CDR3 length: 11 amino acids. V was shortened by 5 bases and J by 2 bases, with 3 bases between the two germline ends. CDR3 bases: TGTGCCAGCAGCCAACAAGAGACCCAGTACTTC. Its translation is CASSQQETQYF.

The rearrangement uses TRBV5-4 and TRBJ1-2; D is undetermined. The germline V and J ends were trimmed by 0 bases and 3 bases, with 9 bases remaining between them. This CDR3 comprises 14 residues. Germline V lookup: CDR1 SGHNT, CDR2 YYREEE (reference sequence). The CDR3 DNA sequence: TGTGCCAGCAGCTTGGGCAGGCAGGACTATGGCTACACCTTC. The encoded protein is CASSLGRQDYGYTF.

The genes are TRBV28 and TRBJ2-3, with TRBD2 identical over 7 bases. The trim removed 3 bases at V and 0 bases at J, leaving 6 bases unmatched. From germline, CDR1 is MDHEN and CDR2 SYDVKM. CDR3 length: 16 amino acids. The CDR3, as DNA: TGTGCCAGCAGTTTTTTAGCGGGCCCTAGCACAGATACGCAGTATTTT. Protein: CASSFLAGPSTDTQYF.

The chain recombines TRBV4-1 with TRBJ2-4; a possible D gene is TRBD2 (6 bases). The CDR3 is 16 residues long. Trimming removed 5 bases at V and 2 bases at J, with 16 bases between. Per the germline V gene, CDR1 is MGHRA and CDR2 is YSYEKL. This CDR3 is CASSYYRRGSKNIQYF. As DNA, the CDR3 is TGCGCCAGCAGCTATTATAGGAGGGGATCCAAAAACATTCAGTACTTC.

The V and J genes are TRBV2 and TRBJ2-7; 9 nucleotides match TRBD1. CDR1 and CDR2 from the germline V gene are SNHLY and FYNNEI. There are 15 residues in the CDR3. Trimming cost V 4 bases and J 3 bases; bases outside gene matches: 7. The CDR3 nucleotides read TGTGCCAGCAGTGTCGGGGACAGGGACTACTACGAGCAGTACTTC. Translating gives CASSVGDRDYYEQYF.

This CDR3 is CASRGTGLYGYTF. The CDR3 DNA is TGTGCCAGCAGGGGAACAGGGCTCTATGGCTACACCTTC. This rearrangement joins TRBV28 to TRBJ1-2; maybe TRBD1 (6 bases). With 6 bases removed from V and 4 bases from J, the gap between germline ends came to 12 bases. Germline V gene data show CDR1 as MDHEN and CDR2 as SYDVKM. This CDR3 comprises 13 residues.

This rearrangement joins TRBV4-1 to TRBJ2-5; TRBD2 might be the D (5 bases). Germline CDR1 and CDR2: MGHRA and YSYEKL. The CDR3 has 14 residues. V was shortened by 1 base and J by 7 bases, with 13 bases between the two germline ends. The CDR3 spells CASSQGNSDRTQYF. DNA for the CDR3: TGCGCCAGCAGCCAAGGAAATAGCGATAGGACCCAGTACTTC.

This rearrangement joins TRBV27 to TRBJ1-1; 9 bases are shared with TRBD1. The CDR3 consists of 15 residues. V was clipped by 7 bases and J by 0 bases; unmatched bases: 6. The germline V gene has CDR1 MNHEY and CDR2 SMNVEV (reference sequence). CDR3 nucleotide sequence: TGTGCCAGCACCCTCGGACAGGGGATGAACACTGAAGCTTTCTTT. Translation: CASTLGQGMNTEAFF.

The gene calls are TRBV30 and TRBJ2-7; D is uncertain. This CDR3 is 10 amino acids long. Germline CDR1 and CDR2: GTSNPN and SVGIG (reference sequence). V was clipped by 5 bases and J by 4 bases, with 6 bases between them. The CDR3 DNA follows: TGTGCCTGGGGCATTTACGAGCAGTACTTC. Its translation: CAWGIYEQYF.

This clone was seen a few times. CDR3 in DNA: TGTGCCAGCAGCTTGGAGTACGGGATGTATGGCTACACCTTC. It specifies CASSLEYGMYGYTF. The V call is TRBV5-4, the J call TRBJ1-2; D is unclear. The CDR3 is made up of 14 amino acids. Trimming pared 0 bases from V and 5 bases from J, leaving 11 bases between. Germline CDR1 reads SGHNT; CDR2 reads YYREEE (reference sequence).

This clone has a handful of counts. The rearrangement links TRBV15 to TRBJ1-5, with D possibly being TRBD1 (5 bases). V lost 0 bases, J lost 7 bases, and 16 bases lay in between. Germline V gene data show CDR1 as LNHNV and CDR2 as YYDKDF (reference sequence). This CDR3 spans 16 amino acids. As DNA, the CDR3 is TGTGCCACCAGCAGAGATTGGGGCGCGGGGAGACAGCCCCAGCATTTT. It yields the protein CATSRDWGAGRQPQHF.

This chain links TRBV6-5 with TRBJ2-7, with 7 bases fitting TRBD2. The CDR3 extends over 14 amino acids. Germline CDR1 is MNHEY and CDR2 is SVGAGI. J lost 2 bases, V lost 11 bases, and 12 bases had no gene match. The DNA for the CDR3 is TGTGCCTTGGAGGGAGGGGAACCTCCCTACGAGCAGTACTTC. It yields the protein CALEGGEPPYEQYF.

The chain uses TRBV11-2 and TRBJ2-3, with 7 bases aligning to TRBD2. Looked up from germline, CDR1 is SGHAT and CDR2 is FQNNGV. The CDR3 runs 15 residues. The ends lost 3 bases at V and 4 bases at J; junction bases unmatched: 7. CDR3 loop: CASSLGGSGADTQYF. The CDR3 region has the DNA TGTGCCAGCAGCTTGGGCGGGAGTGGGGCAGATACGCAGTATTTT. The variable domain in full, with the rest retrieved from reference TRBV11-2 and TRBJ2-3, is EAGVAQSPRYKIIEKRQSVAFWCNPISGHATLYWYQQILGQGPKLLIQFQNNGVVDDSQLPKDRFSAERLKGVDSTLKIQPAKLEDSAVYLCASSLGGSGADTQYFGPGTRLTVL.